This T cell receptor beta chain came from a study of blood T cell repertoires in COVID-19. CDR3 length equals 14 residues. The table came from immunoSEQ multiplex PCR; TCRdb's copy has only in-frame clones and leaves some out. The sample includes about 300,000 clones, 84% of them seen just once. The TCR originated in a human donor with COVID-19, enrolled during active disease. The donor label of this sample is uncertain. The rearrangement links TRBV12-2 to TRBJ1-1; the table's D call, TRBD1, has no DNA check behind it. TRBV12-2 is a documented pseudogene. The sample was peripheral blood. CDR3: CASRSAAVNTEAFF. The CDR3 DNA is TGTGCAAGTCGCTCAGCCGCAGTGAACACTGAAGCTTTCTTT.